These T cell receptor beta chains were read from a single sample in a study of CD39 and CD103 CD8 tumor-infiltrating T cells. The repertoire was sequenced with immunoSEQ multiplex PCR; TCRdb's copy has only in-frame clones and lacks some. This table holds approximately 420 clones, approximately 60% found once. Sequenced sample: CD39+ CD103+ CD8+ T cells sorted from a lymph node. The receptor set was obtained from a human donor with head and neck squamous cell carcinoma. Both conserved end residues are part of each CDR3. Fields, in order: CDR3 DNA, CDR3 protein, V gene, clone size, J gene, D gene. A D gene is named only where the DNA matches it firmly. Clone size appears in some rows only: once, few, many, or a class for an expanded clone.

CDR3nt: TGCGCCAGCAGCCCTGGGAGAGCCTATGGCTACACCTTC
CDR3aa: CASSPGRAYGYTF
v_gene: TRBV4-1
abundance: large
j_gene: TRBJ1-2
d_gene: .

CDR3nt: TGTGCCAGCAGTGAACTGGGGGGGTTTGGGTCCCTTTATGGCTACACCTTC
CDR3aa: CASSELGGFGSLYGYTF
v_gene: TRBV25-1
abundance: .
j_gene: TRBJ1-2
d_gene: .

CDR3nt: TGTGCCAGTAGTATTGGACAAATCGAGCCCCAGCATTTT
CDR3aa: CASSIGQIEPQHF
v_gene: TRBV19
abundance: once
j_gene: TRBJ1-5
d_gene: .

CDR3nt: TGTGCCAGCAGCTTAGGTAACGGACTAAATTCACCCCTCCACTTT
CDR3aa: CASSLGNGLNSPLHF
v_gene: TRBV13
abundance: large
j_gene: TRBJ1-6
d_gene: .

CDR3nt: TGTGCCATCAGACAATGGAACACTGAAGCTTTCTTT
CDR3aa: CAIRQWNTEAFF
v_gene: TRBV10-3
abundance: .
j_gene: TRBJ1-1
d_gene: .

CDR3nt: TGTGCCTGGAGTGTACCGTCTGGGGCCAACGTCCTGACTTTC
CDR3aa: CAWSVPSGANVLTF
v_gene: TRBV30
abundance: .
j_gene: TRBJ2-6
d_gene: .

CDR3nt: TGTGCCAGCCAGGTTTCCTACGAGCAGTACTTC
CDR3aa: CASQVSYEQYF
v_gene: TRBV2
abundance: .
j_gene: TRBJ2-7
d_gene: .

CDR3nt: TGTGCCAGCAGTCTCGACAGGGGTGGCTACACCTTC
CDR3aa: CASSLDRGGYTF
v_gene: TRBV28
abundance: few
j_gene: TRBJ1-2
d_gene: TRBD1

CDR3nt: TGTGCCAGCGGGTTCTCCTGGGGACCGCGTGAGCAGTTCTTC
CDR3aa: CASGFSWGPREQFF
v_gene: TRBV27
abundance: .
j_gene: TRBJ2-1
d_gene: .

CDR3nt: TGTGCCAGCAGTTACCTAGCGGGGAAATACAATGAGCAGTTCTTC
CDR3aa: CASSYLAGKYNEQFF
v_gene: TRBV6-6
abundance: .
j_gene: TRBJ2-1
d_gene: TRBD2

CDR3nt: TGTGCCAGCAGTTTTCACAGTTACAATGAGCAGTTCTTC
CDR3aa: CASSFHSYNEQFF
v_gene: TRBV28
abundance: .
j_gene: TRBJ2-1
d_gene: .

CDR3nt: TGTGCCAGCTCACCCCGACAGAGCACAGATACGCAGTATTTT
CDR3aa: CASSPRQSTDTQYF
v_gene: TRBV18
abundance: .
j_gene: TRBJ2-3
d_gene: .

CDR3nt: TGTGCCAGCAGCCTTGACACTTACACTGAAGCTTTCTTT
CDR3aa: CASSLDTYTEAFF
v_gene: TRBV13
abundance: .
j_gene: TRBJ1-1
d_gene: .

CDR3nt: TGTGCCAGCAGCGTGACAGTGGGGATTAACTATGGCTACACCTTC
CDR3aa: CASSVTVGINYGYTF
v_gene: TRBV9
abundance: .
j_gene: TRBJ1-2
d_gene: .

CDR3nt: TGCGCCAGCAGCTGGAATTGGGATGAGCAGTTCTTC
CDR3aa: CASSWNWDEQFF
v_gene: TRBV5-1
abundance: large
j_gene: TRBJ2-1
d_gene: .

CDR3nt: TGTGCCAGCAGTACAGACCTGACCCTGCTAACCGGGGAGCTGTTTTTT
CDR3aa: CASSTDLTLLTGELFF
v_gene: TRBV6-6
abundance: .
j_gene: TRBJ2-2
d_gene: .

CDR3nt: TGCAGCGTTGATGGCCAGGGGTTTCGGGAGCAGTACTTC
CDR3aa: CSVDGQGFREQYF
v_gene: TRBV29-1
abundance: large
j_gene: TRBJ2-7
d_gene: .

CDR3nt: TGTGCCAGCAGCTTAGAATTCTCTGAGCAGTTCTTC
CDR3aa: CASSLEFSEQFF
v_gene: TRBV7-9
abundance: .
j_gene: TRBJ2-1
d_gene: .

CDR3nt: TGCGCCAGCAGCTTGGTTGGCGGGGGGGCCAGGGAGCAGTTCTTC
CDR3aa: CASSLVGGGAREQFF
v_gene: TRBV5-1
abundance: .
j_gene: TRBJ2-1
d_gene: TRBD2

CDR3nt: TGTGCCAGCAGTCCGCTTAAAGGGACTGAAGCTTTCTTT
CDR3aa: CASSPLKGTEAFF
v_gene: TRBV27
abundance: once
j_gene: TRBJ1-1
d_gene: .

CDR3nt: TGCGCCAGCAGCCAAATGACAGGTTCCCGAACTGAAGCTTTCTTT
CDR3aa: CASSQMTGSRTEAFF
v_gene: TRBV4-1
abundance: .
j_gene: TRBJ1-1
d_gene: .